This T cell receptor (beta chain) derives from a study of cytomegalovirus exposure and HLA in healthy donors. Study-level points and caveats: Some TCR beta chains (about 170 of them) were listed as cytomegalovirus-associated. Later examination showed HLA-associated TCR beta chains had greater clonal expansion than equally common others. Data from an earlier analysis indicated that most TCR beta V segments were productive either about 87% or about 30% of the time.

PCR amplification relied on 60 Vbeta primers (plus 13 Jbeta primers). Repertoires were generated with immunoSEQ multiplex PCR, while TCRdb's copy carries only in-frame clones and drops some. The sample lists about 160,000 clones; roughly 79% were seen once. This CDR3 region has 12 residues. Trimming took 5 bases from V and 3 from J, leaving 7 bases between them. CDR1 and CDR2 from the germline V gene are PRHDT and FYEKMQ (reference sequence). Notes on this clone: As yet, its antigen is unknown.

The chain has TRBV13 and TRBJ2-5; D is perhaps TRBD1 (6 bases). This receptor was obtained from a woman aged 50 to 60 in good health and CMV-seropositive. The sequenced material came from PBMCs. This chain's CDR3 is CASSPGEETQYF. In DNA, the CDR3 is TGTGCCAGCAGCCCAGGGGAAGAGACCCAGTACTTC.